This T cell receptor (beta chain) is drawn from a study of blood T cell repertoires in COVID-19. The overall study: Sample material is recorded as cDNA or gDNA derived from T cells, B-cell-depleted T cells, or PBMCs.

Original handling: Estimated nucleated cell counts came from reference gene primer amplification. Produced via immunoSEQ multiplex PCR; TCRdb's table is partial and in-frame only. That table supplies the V and J calls and clone size; D and trimming were determined from the DNA. Of just over 350,000 clones in the sample, about 90% are singletons; the top ten hold 2.5% to 3%. Assignment of participants to cohorts was predicated upon participant-reported clinical history. In Cohort 3, a recovered donor had either two negative PCRs, clearance, or symptom resolution. Trimming took off 3 bases at V and 2 bases at J, with 7 bases between the two ends. Germline V CDR1 and CDR2: SEHNR, FQNEAQ (reference sequence). This CDR3 contains 13 residues.

The source material was PBMCs or T cells enriched from blood (not recorded which). The V call is TRBV7-9, the J call TRBJ1-2, with D unclear. This sequence originates from a woman aged 30 to 39 who had recovered from COVID-19. CDR3 bases: TGTGCCAGCAGCTTGGGCGGGAACTATGGCTACACCTTC. This codes for CASSLGGNYGYTF.